The clone carrying this T cell receptor (beta chain) was detected only a few times. This sample is drawn from a study of beta chain features in type 1 diabetes. Reverse transcribing all isolated RNA meant expressed TCRB transcripts were sequenced. The protocol was immunoSEQ multiplex PCR, while the TCRdb copy is restricted to in-frame clones and leaves out a portion. Of roughly 500,000 clones listed, approximately 31% are singletons. From germline, CDR1 is SGHTA and CDR2 FQGTGA. V dropped 5 bases and J dropped 2; count of bases not matched to a gene: 7. CDR3 length: 15 residues. The gene calls are TRBV7-3 and TRBJ2-3; 7 positions match TRBD2. The sequenced sample consisted of naive CD4+ T cells from blood. This clonotype originated in a man aged 18 to 35 in good health. CDR3: CASSPQAGTTDTQYF. For the CDR3, the DNA is TGTGCCAGCAGCCCCCAAGCGGGAACCACAGATACGCAGTATTTT.